The subject of this entry is one T cell receptor beta chain. These data are taken from a study of CD8 T cells in Susac syndrome. cDNA came from about 0.5 to 1 ug RNA primed by random hexamers. TCRdb re-derived calls from the immunoSEQ multiplex PCR reads in MiXCR, one entry per CDR3 protein. The sample includes over 150,000 distinct CDR3 sequences, 85% to 95% seen only once; the top ten take 0.085% to 0.1%. Sequencing input: CD4+ T cells from PBMCs. This clonotype was obtained from a human donor with Susac syndrome.

This CDR3 reads CASSRPGFLNGYTF. The CDR3 DNA reads as TGTGCCAGCAGCCGACCAGGGTTTTTGAATGGCTACACCTTC. V and J are TRBV7-9 and TRBJ1-2; tentatively, D is TRBD1 (5 bases). The CDR3 is made up of 14 amino acids. The germline V gene encodes CDR1 SEHNR and CDR2 FQNEAQ (reference sequence). V lost 5 bases, J lost 6 bases, and 16 bases lay in between.